The clone carrying this TCR beta chain appeared a few times. Its antigen is currently unknown. Cultured CD4+ T cell DNA underwent sequencing with the Oncomine TCR Beta short-read assay. MiXCR was run by TCRdb on the PCR reads, yielding one entry per CDR3 protein. The sample lists some 13,000 distinct CDR3 sequences, around 45% occurring once. The treatment: roughly 11-day PBMC culture with coronavirus spike peptide pools or control peptides (ViraFEST assay). This sample was taken from a study of vaccination and CD4 T cells after COVID-19. Between the trimmed V and J ends, which lost 2 bases and 5 bases, there was a span of 9 bases. Germline V gene lookup returns CDR1 WNHNN and CDR2 SYGVQD (reference sequence). CDR3 length: 13 amino acids.

The source is a human donor who had recovered from COVID-19. The chain employs TRBV10-1 and TRBJ1-1; no definite D call. The sample taken for sequencing was CD4+ T cells from blood, cultured in vitro. The CDR3 region is CASSEGVTTEAFF. The CDR3 DNA is TGCGCCAGCAGTGAGGGAGTGACTACTGAAGCTTTCTTT.